Presented here are 25 T cell receptor beta chains from one specimen sequenced in a study of beta chain features in type 1 diabetes. Findings of the study overall: Shorter TCRB CDR3s, moderately but significantly so, were found in Type 1 diabetes patients in all four CD4+ subsets.

These receptors lack a known antigen. TCRB transcripts that were expressed got sequenced, as all of the isolated RNA had been reverse transcribed. Data came from immunoSEQ multiplex PCR; TCRdb stores just in-frame clones and leaves some out. The sample lists around 40,000 clones; 66% were seen once. Sequenced sample: Tregs from blood. Every receptor here comes from a young woman with type 1 diabetes.

This sequence joins TRBV2 and TRBJ2-6; 7 nucleotides line up with TRBD2. The CDR3 consists of 13 residues. From germline, CDR1 is SNHLY and CDR2 FYNNEI. The ends lost 11 bases at V and 2 bases at J; junction bases unmatched: 3. The CDR3 loop reads CAGRVAGANVLTF. The CDR3 DNA reads as TGTGCCGGGAGGGTGGCTGGGGCCAACGTCCTGACTTTC.

The V call is TRBV4-1, the J call TRBJ1-2, with TRBD1 matching over 7 bases. Trimming removed 1 base from V and 4 bases from J; junction bases left unmatched: 3. In germline, CDR1 is MGHRA, CDR2 YSYEKL. CDR3 length: 14 amino acids. CDR3 in amino acids: CASSQGTGRYGYTF. CDR3 bases: TGCGCCAGCAGCCAAGGGACAGGACGCTATGGCTACACCTTC.

The CDR3 loop reads CAWRGQGNTEAFF. In DNA form, the CDR3 reads TGTGCCTGGAGGGGACAGGGGAACACTGAAGCTTTCTTT. The rearrangement uses TRBV30 and TRBJ1-1; 9 bases line up with TRBD1. The germline V gene encodes CDR1 GTSNPN and CDR2 SVGIG (reference sequence). V was clipped by 3 bases and J by 1 base; unmatched bases: 0. The CDR3 extends over 13 amino acids.

The chain couples TRBV5-1 to TRBJ2-4; the match to TRBD2 covers 7 bases. This CDR3 comprises 14 residues. Unmatched junction bases numbered 1, after V lost 3 bases and J lost 1 base. Germline V lookup: CDR1 SGHRS, CDR2 YFSETQ. DNA for the CDR3: TGCGCCAGCAGCTCCGGGGGGGCCAAAAACATTCAGTACTTC. It translates to CASSSGGAKNIQYF.

The V and J genes are TRBV18 and TRBJ1-6, with TRBD1 matching 7 bases. The CDR3 has 14 residues. Trimming took 3 bases from V and 9 from J; bases not matched to a gene: 5. The germline V gene has CDR1 KGHSH and CDR2 LQKENI. The DNA of the CDR3 is TGTGCCAGCTCACCCGGGACAGACATTTCACCCCTCCACTTT. This codes for CASSPGTDISPLHF.

This clone has a handful of counts. The CDR3 sequence is CASSQETGEYYGYTF. CDR3 nucleotide sequence: TGCGCCAGCAGCCAAGAGACAGGGGAGTACTATGGCTACACCTTC. This chain joins TRBV4-3 and TRBJ1-2, with 8 bases lining up with TRBD1. The CDR3 is made up of 15 amino acids. Germline V lookup: CDR1 LGHNA, CDR2 YSLEER. V shed 0 bases, J shed 3 bases, and the junction held 3 bases outside the gene matches.

A note on this clone: Given the absence of the conserved phenylalanine or tryptophan at the CDR3 end, a read error is likely. It is unclear where the CDR3 begins or ends on the DNA, so no DNA is shown, and the CDR3 is as TCRdb lists it. V and J are TRBV6-6 and TRBJ1-2. CDR1 and CDR2 from the germline V gene are MNHNY and SVGAGI (reference sequence). The CDR3 is 12 amino acids in total, end residues counted. CDR3 residues: CASSYSGGAPPI.

This chain connects TRBV25-1 to TRBJ2-1; 8 bases agree with TRBD2. Germline V gene data show CDR1 as MGHDK and CDR2 as SYGVNS. After removal of 4 bases from V and 8 bases from J, the junction contained 10 bases not matched to a gene. The CDR3 is 15 amino acids. The CDR3 region is CASSAPGLGSDEQFF. DNA for the CDR3: TGTGCCAGCAGTGCCCCGGGACTAGGCAGCGATGAGCAGTTCTTC.

This clone has a handful of counts. The V gene is TRBV10-3, the J gene TRBJ2-7, with TRBD1 matching over 7 bases. J lost 12 bases, V lost 4 bases, and 6 bases had no gene match. This CDR3 is built from 11 residues. Germline CDR1 reads ENHRY; CDR2 reads SYGVKD. The CDR3 is CAISGGGLTYF. In DNA form, the CDR3 reads TGTGCCATCAGTGGAGGGGGCCTGACGTACTTC.

The V and J genes are TRBV19 and TRBJ1-1, with TRBD1 matching over 7 bases. The CDR3 contains 14 residues. The germline gives CDR1 LNHDA, CDR2 SQIVND (reference sequence). With 5 bases clipped from V and 3 bases from J, the junction kept 6 bases outside the gene matches. The CDR3 region has the DNA TGTGCCAGTAGTGTTACAGGGGACTACACTGAAGCTTTCTTT. Residues: CASSVTGDYTEAFF.

This clone was counted only a few times. The chain combines TRBV11-2 with TRBJ2-7; D possibly corresponds to TRBD1 (5 bases). Germline CDR1 is SGHAT and CDR2 is FQNNGV. The germline V and J ends were trimmed by 6 bases and 3 bases, with 18 bases remaining between them. The CDR3 runs 15 residues. The CDR3 nucleotides are TGTGCCAGCAGAGAGGTAGGGGTTGGCCTCTACGAGCAGTACTTC. It encodes CASREVGVGLYEQYF.

This sequence joins TRBV4-3 and TRBJ1-2; no firm D call. V shed 1 base and J shed 5 bases, with 11 bases lying between them. The CDR3 loop spans 14 amino acids. Germline V gives CDR1 LGHNA, CDR2 YSLEER. The CDR3 DNA reads as TGCGCCAGCAGCCAAGTTAGGTCGCGGTATGGCTACACCTTC. Its translation is CASSQVRSRYGYTF.

This chain connects TRBV19 to TRBJ2-5, with D possibly TRBD2 on 5 matching bases. CDR1 is LNHDA, CDR2 SQIVND, per germline (reference sequence). CDR3 length: 17 amino acids. Trimming stripped 7 bases from V and 4 bases from J, with 25 bases between. The CDR3 nucleotides read TGTGCCAGTAACTCGGGATCTTCAGGTCACAGTGGAGAGACCCAGTACTTC. Its translation: CASNSGSSGHSGETQYF.

The chain has TRBV30 and TRBJ2-7, with D perhaps TRBD1 (6 bases). This CDR3 comprises 16 residues. Per the germline V gene, CDR1 is GTSNPN and CDR2 is SVGIG (reference sequence). V was cut by 2 bases and J by 0 bases, with 17 bases left in between. The CDR3 here is CAWSPQGRGHSYEQYF. The CDR3 DNA reads TGTGCCTGGAGTCCACAGGGAAGAGGGCACTCCTACGAGCAGTACTTC.

The chain has TRBV20-1 and TRBJ2-7; D is perhaps TRBD1 (5 bases). Trimming cost V 5 bases and J 5 bases, with 7 bases left between them. Germline V gives CDR1 DFQATT, CDR2 SNEGSKA (reference sequence). This CDR3 has 10 residues. CDR3 region: CSALDNEQYF. The CDR3 coding sequence is TGCAGTGCTTTGGACAACGAGCAGTACTTC.

This rearrangement joins TRBV18 to TRBJ2-1; 14 positions agree with TRBD2. Per the germline V gene, CDR1 is KGHSH and CDR2 is LQKENI. With V trimmed by 6 bases and J by 6 bases, 4 bases remained unmatched. The CDR3 totals 15 residues. CDR3: CASSPTSGRANEQFF. The CDR3 bases are TGTGCCAGCTCCCCGACTAGCGGGAGGGCCAATGAGCAGTTCTTC.

The gene calls are TRBV7-2 and TRBJ1-2, with 7 nucleotides matching TRBD1. The germline V gene encodes CDR1 SGHTA and CDR2 FQGNSA. After removal of 5 bases from V and 4 bases from J, the junction contained 10 bases not matched to a gene. The CDR3 has 15 residues. For the CDR3, the DNA is TGTGCCAGCAGCCCAGCGGACAGGCCTTCCTATGGCTACACCTTC. The encoded protein is CASSPADRPSYGYTF.

The rearrangement links TRBV10-2 to TRBJ2-3; unclear D gene. The CDR3 runs to 13 residues. Germline V gene lookup returns CDR1 WSHSY and CDR2 SAAADI. With 6 bases removed from V and 1 base from J, the gap between germline ends came to 8 bases. The CDR3 nucleotides read TGCGCCAGCAGCCCCCGCGGCACAGATACGCAGTATTTT. Translation gives CASSPRGTDTQYF.

The V and J genes are TRBV18 and TRBJ1-2; 7 nucleotides agree with TRBD1. V dropped 6 bases and J dropped 6; count of bases not matched to a gene: 7. Germline-derived CDR1 and CDR2 are KGHSH and LQKENI. The CDR3 is made up of 13 amino acids. CDR3 amino acids: CASSPSRGDGYTF. CDR3 DNA sequence: TGTGCCAGCTCGCCCTCCAGGGGGGATGGCTACACCTTC.

V and J are TRBV18 and TRBJ1-1; 8 bases line up with TRBD1. This CDR3 has 15 amino acids. Germline trimming cut 4 bases from V and 3 bases from J; bases unmatched to any gene: 7. CDR1 and CDR2 from the germline V gene are KGHSH and LQKENI. The CDR3 nucleotides read TGTGCCAGCTCACGAGGACAGGGCGGGGACACTGAAGCTTTCTTT. Amino acids: CASSRGQGGDTEAFF.

This clone was observed once. The rearrangement joins TRBV30 to TRBJ2-5, with 15 nucleotides matching TRBD2. The germline V gene encodes CDR1 GTSNPN and CDR2 SVGIG (reference sequence). The CDR3 consists of 21 residues. After removal of 1 base from V and 4 bases from J, the junction contained 19 bases not matched to a gene. The CDR3 coding sequence is TGTGCCTGGAGTGCCACGGGACTCCCGGGACTAGCGGGAGGTTATGGAGAGACCCAGTACTTC. Residues: CAWSATGLPGLAGGYGETQYF.

The J gene is TRBJ1-2, the V gene TRBV25-1; D is undetermined. The germline V and J ends were trimmed by 7 bases and 2 bases, with 5 bases remaining between them. CDR3 size: 11 residues. Germline V gene lookup returns CDR1 MGHDK and CDR2 SYGVNS. The CDR3 nucleotides read TGTGCCAGCACCGGGAACTATGGCTACACCTTC. Translation gives CASTGNYGYTF.

V gene TRBV2 combines with J gene TRBJ1-1, with D possibly TRBD1 on 5 matching bases. CDR1 is SNHLY and CDR2 is FYNNEI in the germline V gene. V was clipped by 1 base and J by 1 base, with 10 bases between them. CDR3 length: 15 residues. Here the CDR3 DNA reads TGTGCCAGCAGTGAAGTGGGGCGTGGGAACACTGAAGCTTTCTTT. It translates to CASSEVGRGNTEAFF.

This sequence joins TRBV15 and TRBJ2-3, with D maybe TRBD2 (6 bases). The V end lost 0 bases, the J end lost 8 bases, and 15 bases lay between the germline ends. The CDR3 is 15 residues long. The germline CDR1 and CDR2 sequences are LNHNV and YYDKDF (reference sequence). CDR3 nucleotides: TGTGCCACCAGCAGAGAGGTGGAGGGCCTGGCTACGCAGTATTTT. This sequence encodes CATSREVEGLATQYF.

This clone turned up a few times. The CDR3 here is CASSPNRGQETQYF. For the CDR3, the DNA is TGTGCCAGCAGCCCCAACAGGGGGCAAGAGACCCAGTACTTC. This chain connects TRBV7-2 to TRBJ2-5; 8 bases match TRBD1. V shed 5 bases and J 2 bases; nucleotides not matched to a gene: 4. From germline, CDR1 is SGHTA and CDR2 FQGNSA. The length of the CDR3 is 14 residues.